A single sample gave rise to the 13 T cell receptor beta chains below, sequenced in a study of blood T cells in healthy people across ages. Primers used in a second PCR of about 6 to 12 cycles were a sample-barcoded 5' primer and a J-beta primer mix. TCRdb called the 5' RACE reads again in MiXCR, with one record for every CDR3 protein. The sample contains fewer than 950,000 distinct CDR3 sequences, 53% of which appear only once. Sequenced: blood. Receptor source: a man older than 75 in good health.

V and J are TRBV15 and TRBJ2-5; D may be TRBD1 or TRBD2 (6 bases each). Trimming cost V 2 bases and J 1 base, with 20 bases left between them. The germline V gene has CDR1 LNHNV and CDR2 YYDKDF (reference sequence). CDR3 size: 18 residues. The CDR3 spells CATSRTVFSGAAQETQYF. The CDR3 region has the DNA TGTGCCACCAGCAGAACCGTCTTTTCGGGGGCGGCCCAAGAGACCCAGTACTTC.

J is TRBJ2-7 and V is TRBV24-1, with 9 positions matching TRBD1. The DNA end is a closer match to TRBJ2-4, so the J assignment may be wrong. The CDR3 totals 16 residues. Germline V gives CDR1 KGHDR, CDR2 SFDVKD. CDR3 residues: CATSDSARTGVNIQYF. CDR3 in DNA: TGTGCCACCAGTGATTCCGCCCGGACAGGGGTTAACATTCAGTACTTC.

J is TRBJ2-1 and V is TRBV5-4; TRBD2 might be the D (7 bases). Germline CDR1 is SGHNT and CDR2 is YYREEE (reference sequence). This CDR3 spans 14 amino acids. The ends were cut back, 4 bases at V and 7 bases at J, with 15 bases in the middle. CDR3 protein: CASSPKGGFNEQFF. In DNA, the CDR3 is TGTGCCAGCAGCCCCAAGGGGGGGTTTAATGAGCAGTTCTTC.

This clonotype came up once. The gene calls are TRBV18 and TRBJ2-7; 8 positions match TRBD2. The CDR3 is made up of 16 amino acids. V lost 5 bases to trimming and J lost 0 bases; unmatched junction nucleotides: 9. CDR1 is KGHSH and CDR2 is LQKENI in the germline V gene. The CDR3 coding sequence is TGTGCCAGCTCAGAAACACTAGCGGCTAGCTCCTACGAGCAGTACTTC. Its translation: CASSETLAASSYEQYF.

This clonotype was seen a handful of times. This sequence joins TRBV2 and TRBJ2-7, with TRBD1 matching over 10 bases. Losses at the gene ends were 6 bases for V and 1 base for J; bases not matched to a gene: 3. Germline V lookup: CDR1 SNHLY, CDR2 FYNNEI. CDR3 length: 14 amino acids. The CDR3 protein is CASRTGGSSYEQYF. For the CDR3, the DNA is TGTGCCAGCAGGACAGGGGGCAGTTCCTACGAGCAGTACTTC.

The CDR3 protein is CASSLFPGVAGGNIQYF. The DNA for the CDR3 is TGTGCCAGCAGTTTATTCCCTGGAGTAGCGGGCGGAAACATTCAGTACTTC. V is TRBV27 and J is TRBJ2-4, with 7 bases identical to TRBD2. The V gene's germline CDR1 is MNHEY and CDR2 SMNVEV (reference sequence). V lost 1 base to trimming and J lost 6 bases; unmatched junction nucleotides: 12. This CDR3 has 17 amino acids.

The rearrangement uses TRBV5-1 and TRBJ2-5; TRBD2 aligns across 7 bases. The V gene end was trimmed by 0 bases and the J gene end by 4 bases; junction bases not matched to a gene: 6. The CDR3 is 15 residues long. The germline gives CDR1 SGHRS, CDR2 YFSETQ. Here the CDR3 DNA reads TGCGCCAGCAGCTTGGCAGTGCTAGCGGCAGAGACCCAGTACTTC. Protein product: CASSLAVLAAETQYF.

This chain links TRBV5-4 with TRBJ2-4; a weak D match, TRBD2 (5 bases). V lost 0 bases, J lost 13 bases, and 14 bases lay in between. This CDR3 has 13 amino acids. Germline V CDR1 and CDR2: SGHNT, YYREEE (reference sequence). The CDR3 nucleotides read TGTGCCAGCAGCTTGGAGTATGCTAGGGAGCAGTACTTC. Translated: CASSLEYAREQYF.

This clonotype was observed a single time. The rearrangement joins TRBV20-1 to TRBJ1-6, with D possibly matching TRBD1 (6 bases). The CDR3 has 14 residues. Germline V gives CDR1 DFQATT, CDR2 SNEGSKA (reference sequence). Trimming took 5 bases from V and 7 from J, leaving 15 bases between them. The CDR3 loop is CSAGAGTRNSPLHF. The CDR3, as DNA: TGCAGTGCTGGGGCAGGGACACGGAATTCACCCCTCCACTTT.

The chain combines TRBV7-9 with TRBJ2-7, with D possibly matching TRBD2 (6 bases). Between the trimmed V and J ends, which lost 1 base and 2 bases, there was a span of 21 bases. CDR1 is SEHNR and CDR2 is FQNEAQ in the germline V gene (reference sequence). This CDR3 is 18 amino acids long. The CDR3 DNA follows: TGTGCCAGCAGCTTAGGCGGGCGCGGGCGGGATGCCCCCTACGAGCAGTACTTC. Its translation is CASSLGGRGRDAPYEQYF.

V usage is TRBV10-2 and J usage is TRBJ2-2, with D maybe TRBD2 (6 bases). Germline lookup yields CDR1 WSHSY and CDR2 SAAADI. The CDR3 is 16 amino acids. V was trimmed by 8 bases and J by 1 base, leaving 17 bases between them. CDR3 in DNA: TGCGCCAGCGGTATGGGGGGTCCTCGGAACACCGGGGAGCTGTTTTTT. This translates into CASGMGGPRNTGELFF.

This chain uses TRBV9 with TRBJ1-3; 7 bases agree with TRBD1. V gave up 4 bases and J gave up 1 base; unmatched junction bases: 8. This CDR3 has 16 amino acids. Germline CDR1 is SGDLS and CDR2 is YYNGEE. Here the CDR3 DNA reads TGTGCCAGCAGCTCGACAGGGACAGCTTCTGGAAACACCATATATTTT. Residues: CASSSTGTASGNTIYF.

The rearrangement links TRBV28 to TRBJ2-1; D not certain. V lost 8 bases to trimming and J lost 2 bases, with 7 bases between them. Germline V gene sequence: CDR1 MDHEN, CDR2 SYDVKM. CDR3 length: 12 amino acids. As DNA, the CDR3 is TGTGCCAGCCTCGGAACCTACAATGAGCAGTTCTTC. Encoded protein: CASLGTYNEQFF.